The 11 T cell receptor beta chains listed next were all sequenced from one sample in a study of T cells in localized non-small cell lung cancer (dated by TCRdb to between 2020 and 2021). The library was generated by the immunoSEQ multiplex PCR assay. This is the immuneACCESS table as TCRdb keeps it, with only in-frame sequences that have V and J called. A part of the clones is gone; compared with another copy, unresolved V genes explain less than half, and the rest is unexplained. The sample table lists about 27,000 clones, less than 95% of them with a count of one. 1.1% of the sample is held by the ten biggest clonotypes. Sequenced here: peripheral blood, sampled before any cancer treatment. These receptors all stem from a woman aged 35-75 years with stage I lung adenocarcinoma.

The chain joins TRBV28 to TRBJ2-3; TRBD2 matches 11 bases. CDR1 MDHEN and CDR2 SYDVKM come from the germline V gene. This CDR3 is built from 16 residues. Germline trimming cut 5 bases from V and 2 bases from J; bases unmatched to any gene: 6. The CDR3 nucleotides read TGTGCCAGCAGTCCCCCTAGCGGGGGGTTCACAGATACGCAGTATTTT. It encodes CASSPPSGGFTDTQYF.

This sequence joins TRBV5-1 and TRBJ2-7; weak D call: TRBD1 (6 bases). Deletions cut 5 bases from V and 5 bases from J, with 14 bases between. The CDR3 covers 13 residues. CDR1 and CDR2 from the germline V gene are SGHRS and YFSETQ. The CDR3: CASRLQGIHEQYF. CDR3 nucleotide sequence: TGCGCCAGCAGGTTACAGGGAATCCACGAGCAGTACTTC.

The rearrangement uses TRBV27 and TRBJ2-3; TRBD1 aligns across 10 bases. The V gene end was trimmed by 4 bases and the J gene end by 3 bases; junction bases not matched to a gene: 7. The CDR3 contains 16 residues. Germline V gene sequence: CDR1 MNHEY, CDR2 SMNVEV (reference sequence). The CDR3 spells CASSSRTGGPTDTQYF. DNA of the CDR3: TGTGCCAGCAGTTCTCGGACAGGGGGGCCGACAGATACGCAGTATTTT.

This clone has a handful of counts. The chain links TRBV29-1 to TRBJ2-2; 7 bases match TRBD2. CDR1 and CDR2 from the germline V gene are SQVTM and ANQGSEA. The CDR3 totals 14 residues. The trim removed 6 bases at V and 1 base at J, leaving 5 bases unmatched. DNA of the CDR3: TGCAGCGTAAGGGAGCGGGGGAACACCGGGGAGCTGTTTTTT. It encodes CSVRERGNTGELFF.

The chain recombines TRBV18 with TRBJ1-1; D possibly corresponds to TRBD1 (6 bases). The CDR3 has 13 amino acids. Trimming pared 2 bases from V and 4 bases from J, leaving 8 bases between. The germline V gene encodes CDR1 KGHSH and CDR2 LQKENI. The CDR3 coding sequence is TGTGCCAGCTCACCAGAAGGGGGCACTGAAGCTTTCTTT. Its translation: CASSPEGGTEAFF.

This clone was seen a few times. CDR3 sequence (DNA): TGCGCCAGCAGCTTGCGCGGGGGAAACACCATATATTTT. This codes for CASSLRGGNTIYF. The genes are TRBV5-1 and TRBJ1-3; D is uncertain. The CDR3 runs to 13 residues. From germline, CDR1 is SGHRS and CDR2 YFSETQ. V lost 1 base and J lost 4, with 6 bases in between.

This chain connects TRBV18 to TRBJ1-2, with D perhaps matching TRBD1 (6 bases). There are 16 residues in the CDR3. Germline V CDR1 and CDR2: KGHSH, LQKENI. V shed 1 base and J shed 3 bases, with 15 bases lying between them. The CDR3 nucleotides read TGTGCCAGCTCACCACAGGGGGAGGCCTACGACTATGGCTACACCTTC. It encodes CASSPQGEAYDYGYTF. Supplemented by reference TRBV18 and TRBJ1-2, the full variable domain reads NAGVMQNPRHLVRRRGQEARLRCSPMKGHSHVYWYRQLPEEGLKFMVYLQKENIIDESGMPKERFSAEFPKEGPSILRIQQVVRGDSAAYFCASSPQGEAYDYGYTFGSGTRLTVV.

The rearrangement joins TRBV7-3 to TRBJ2-2; 8 bases align to TRBD2. The CDR3 covers 15 residues. The V gene end was trimmed by 3 bases and the J gene end by 4 bases; junction bases not matched to a gene: 4. Germline V CDR1 and CDR2: SGHTA, FQGTGA. The DNA of the CDR3 is TGTGCCAGCAGCTTTGCGGGAGGACCCACCGGGGAGCTGTTTTTT. This encodes CASSFAGGPTGELFF.

The chain links TRBV7-2 to TRBJ1-1; D not certain. This CDR3 has 14 residues. Trimming left V 5 bases short and J 4 bases short, with 14 bases between. Germline V CDR1 and CDR2: SGHTA, FQGNSA. The CDR3 sequence: CASSLPGPVTEAFF. DNA of the CDR3: TGTGCCAGCAGCCTGCCAGGACCCGTCACTGAAGCTTTCTTT.

V usage is TRBV7-2 and J usage is TRBJ1-2; TRBD1 is a possible D gene (6 bases). There are 16 residues in the CDR3. Germline-derived CDR1 and CDR2 are SGHTA and FQGNSA. Trimming left V 6 bases short and J 1 base short, with 18 bases between. The CDR3 protein is CASRSNRAGDNYGYTF. The CDR3 bases are TGTGCCAGCAGATCAAATCGGGCAGGGGATAACTATGGCTACACCTTC.

This rearrangement joins TRBV4-3 to TRBJ1-2; a weak D match, TRBD1 (6 bases). Germline V gene lookup returns CDR1 LGHNA and CDR2 YSLEER. V lost 0 bases and J 2 bases, leaving 10 bases between the germline ends. This CDR3 region has 15 residues. CDR3 sequence (DNA): TGCGCCAGCAGCCAAGAGGGAACAGGGAACTATGGCTACACCTTC. Its translation: CASSQEGTGNYGYTF.